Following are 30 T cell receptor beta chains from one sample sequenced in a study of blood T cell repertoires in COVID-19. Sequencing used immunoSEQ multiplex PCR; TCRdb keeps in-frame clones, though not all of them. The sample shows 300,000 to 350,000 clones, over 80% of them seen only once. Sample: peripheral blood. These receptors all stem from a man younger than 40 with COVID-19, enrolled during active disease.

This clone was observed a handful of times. CDR3 sequence (DNA): TGTGCCAGCAGTTTTGAGCGGGGCACGGTGAACACTGAAGCTTTCTTT. This codes for CASSFERGTVNTEAFF. This chain joins TRBV27 and TRBJ1-1; D possibly corresponds to TRBD1 (5 bases). Germline loops: CDR1 MNHEY, CDR2 SMNVEV (reference sequence). This CDR3 region has 16 residues. The V end lost 3 bases, the J end lost 0 bases, and 14 bases lay between the germline ends.

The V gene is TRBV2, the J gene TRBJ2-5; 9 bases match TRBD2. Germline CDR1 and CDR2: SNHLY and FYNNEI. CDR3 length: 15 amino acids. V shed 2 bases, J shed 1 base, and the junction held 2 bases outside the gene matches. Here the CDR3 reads CASSERRGGQETQYF. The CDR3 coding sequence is TGTGCCAGCAGTGAAAGGCGGGGGGGCCAAGAGACCCAGTACTTC.

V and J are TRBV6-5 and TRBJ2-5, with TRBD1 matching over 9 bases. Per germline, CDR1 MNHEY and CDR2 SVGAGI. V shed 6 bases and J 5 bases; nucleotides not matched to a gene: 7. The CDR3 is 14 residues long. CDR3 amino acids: CASRDSQGAETQYF. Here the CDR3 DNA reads TGTGCCAGCAGAGATTCACAGGGGGCGGAGACCCAGTACTTC.

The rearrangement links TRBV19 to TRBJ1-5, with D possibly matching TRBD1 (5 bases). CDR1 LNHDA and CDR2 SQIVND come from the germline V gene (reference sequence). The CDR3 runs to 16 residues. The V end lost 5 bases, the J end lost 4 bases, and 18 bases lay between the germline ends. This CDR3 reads CASSPMIGGGNQPQHF. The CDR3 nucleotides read TGTGCCAGTAGTCCCATGATCGGGGGGGGTAATCAGCCCCAGCATTTT.

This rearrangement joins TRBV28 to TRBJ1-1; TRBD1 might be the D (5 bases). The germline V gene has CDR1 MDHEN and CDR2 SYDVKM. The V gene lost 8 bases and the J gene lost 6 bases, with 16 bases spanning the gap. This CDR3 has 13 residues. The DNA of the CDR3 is TGTGCCAGCGTTTTACCGGGGGGGGCTGAAGCTTTCTTT. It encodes CASVLPGGAEAFF.

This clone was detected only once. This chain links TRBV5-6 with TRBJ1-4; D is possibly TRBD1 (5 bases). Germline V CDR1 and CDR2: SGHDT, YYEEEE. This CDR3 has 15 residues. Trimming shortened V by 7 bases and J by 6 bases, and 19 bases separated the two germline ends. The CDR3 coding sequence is TGTGCCAGCCAAGCGGGGCCGCAGGGACATGAAAAACTGTTTTTT. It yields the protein CASQAGPQGHEKLFF.

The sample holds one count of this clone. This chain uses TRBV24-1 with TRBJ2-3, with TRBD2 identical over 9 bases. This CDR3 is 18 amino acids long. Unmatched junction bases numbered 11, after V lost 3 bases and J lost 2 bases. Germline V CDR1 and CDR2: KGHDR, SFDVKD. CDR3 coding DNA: TGTGCCACCAGTGATCGTAGCGGGGGACTTAAAAACACAGATACGCAGTATTTT. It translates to CATSDRSGGLKNTDTQYF.

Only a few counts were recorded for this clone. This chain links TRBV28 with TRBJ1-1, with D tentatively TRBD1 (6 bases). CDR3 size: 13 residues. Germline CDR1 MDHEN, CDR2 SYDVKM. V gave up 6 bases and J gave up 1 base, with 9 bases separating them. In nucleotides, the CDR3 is TGTGCCAGCAGGGTGACAGGGAACACTGAAGCTTTCTTT. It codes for CASRVTGNTEAFF.

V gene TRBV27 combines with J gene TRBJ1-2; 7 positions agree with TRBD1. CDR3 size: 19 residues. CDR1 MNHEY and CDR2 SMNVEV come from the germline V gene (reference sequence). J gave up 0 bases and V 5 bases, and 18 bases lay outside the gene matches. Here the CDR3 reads CASSPPRDRGRASNYGYTF. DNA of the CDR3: TGTGCCAGCAGTCCGCCACGGGATAGGGGGCGGGCTTCTAACTATGGCTACACCTTC.

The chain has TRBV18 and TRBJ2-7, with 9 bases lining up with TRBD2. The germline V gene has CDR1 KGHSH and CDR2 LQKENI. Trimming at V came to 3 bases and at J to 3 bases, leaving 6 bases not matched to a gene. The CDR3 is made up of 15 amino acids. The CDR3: CASSPASGVNYEQYF. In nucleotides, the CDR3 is TGTGCCAGCTCACCCGCTAGCGGGGTGAACTACGAGCAGTACTTC. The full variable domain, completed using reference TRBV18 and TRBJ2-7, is NAGVMQNPRHLVRRRGQEARLRCSPMKGHSHVYWYRQLPEEGLKFMVYLQKENIIDESGMPKERFSAEFPKEGPSILRIQQVVRGDSAAYFCASSPASGVNYEQYFGPGTRLTVT.

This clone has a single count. In DNA form, the CDR3 reads TGTGCCTGGGCCCGGCGGGGCCCCAACAATGAGCAGTTCTTC. Translated: CAWARRGPNNEQFF. The J gene is TRBJ2-1, the V gene TRBV30, with D possibly matching TRBD2 (6 bases). V gave up 5 bases and J gave up 5 bases, with 16 bases separating them. Germline V CDR1 and CDR2: GTSNPN, SVGIG (reference sequence). This CDR3 is built from 14 residues.

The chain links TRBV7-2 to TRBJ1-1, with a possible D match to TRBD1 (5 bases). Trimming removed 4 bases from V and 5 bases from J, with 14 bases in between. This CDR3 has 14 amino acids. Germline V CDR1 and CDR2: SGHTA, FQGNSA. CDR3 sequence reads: CASSSSGGVTEAFF. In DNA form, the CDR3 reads TGTGCCAGCAGCTCTTCTGGGGGGGTGACTGAAGCTTTCTTT. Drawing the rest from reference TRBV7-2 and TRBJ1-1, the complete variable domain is GAGVSQSPSNKVTEKGKDVELRCDPISGHTALYWYRQSLGQGLEFLIYFQGNSAPDKSGLPSDRFSAERTGGSVSTLTIQRTQQEDSAVYLCASSSSGGVTEAFFGQGTRLTVV.

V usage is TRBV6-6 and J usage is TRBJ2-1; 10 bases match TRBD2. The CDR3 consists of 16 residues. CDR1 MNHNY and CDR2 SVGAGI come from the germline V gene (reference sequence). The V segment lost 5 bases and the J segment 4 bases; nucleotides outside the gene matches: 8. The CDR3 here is CASSPTYSGRYNEQFF. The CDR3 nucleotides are TGTGCCAGCAGTCCCACATATAGCGGGAGGTACAATGAGCAGTTCTTC.

For the CDR3, the DNA is TGCGCCAGCAGCTTGGCCGACATCTATGGCTACACCTTC. Its protein is CASSLADIYGYTF. The rearrangement links TRBV5-1 to TRBJ1-2; no definite D call. Germline V gives CDR1 SGHRS, CDR2 YFSETQ. The V and J ends lost 0 bases and 4 bases respectively, with 7 bases between them. CDR3 length: 13 residues. The entire variable domain, with the rest obtained from reference TRBV5-1 and TRBJ1-2, is as follows: KAGVTQTPRYLIKTRGQQVTLSCSPISGHRSVSWYQQTPGQGLQFLFEYFSETQRNKGNFPGRFSGRQFSNSRSEMNVSTLELGDSALYLCASSLADIYGYTFGSGTRLTVV.

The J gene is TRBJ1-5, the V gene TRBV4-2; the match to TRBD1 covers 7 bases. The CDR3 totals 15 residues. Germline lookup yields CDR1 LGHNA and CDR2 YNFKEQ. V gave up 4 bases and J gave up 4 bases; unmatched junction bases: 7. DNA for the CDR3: TGTGCCAGCAGCCCCCCGGGACAGCTTAATCAGCCCCAGCATTTT. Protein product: CASSPPGQLNQPQHF.

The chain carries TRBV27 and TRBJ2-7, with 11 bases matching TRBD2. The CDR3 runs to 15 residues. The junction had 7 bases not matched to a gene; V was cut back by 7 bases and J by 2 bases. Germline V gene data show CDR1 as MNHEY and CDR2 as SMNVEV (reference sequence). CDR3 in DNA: TGTGCCAGCACCCCCTCACTAGCGGGGGCCTACGAGCAGTACTTC. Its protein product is CASTPSLAGAYEQYF.

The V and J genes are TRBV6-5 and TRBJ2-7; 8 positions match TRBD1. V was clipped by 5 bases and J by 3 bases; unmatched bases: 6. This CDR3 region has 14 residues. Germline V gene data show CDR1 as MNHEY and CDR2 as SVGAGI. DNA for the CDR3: TGTGCCAGCAGTAACGGACAGGGACTCTACGAGCAGTACTTC. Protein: CASSNGQGLYEQYF.

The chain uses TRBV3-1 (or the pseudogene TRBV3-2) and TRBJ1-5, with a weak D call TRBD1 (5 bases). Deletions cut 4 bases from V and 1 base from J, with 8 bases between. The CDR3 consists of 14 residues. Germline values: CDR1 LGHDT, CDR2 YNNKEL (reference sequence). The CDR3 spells CASSPRQSNQPQHF. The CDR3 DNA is TGTGCCAGCAGCCCCCGACAGAGCAATCAGCCCCAGCATTTT.

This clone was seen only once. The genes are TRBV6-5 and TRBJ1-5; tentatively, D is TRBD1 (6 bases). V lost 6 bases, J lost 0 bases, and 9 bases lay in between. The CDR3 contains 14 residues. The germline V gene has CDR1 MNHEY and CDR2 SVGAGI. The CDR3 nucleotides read TGTGCCAGCAGCAGGACAGATAGCAATCAGCCCCAGCATTTT. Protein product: CASSRTDSNQPQHF.

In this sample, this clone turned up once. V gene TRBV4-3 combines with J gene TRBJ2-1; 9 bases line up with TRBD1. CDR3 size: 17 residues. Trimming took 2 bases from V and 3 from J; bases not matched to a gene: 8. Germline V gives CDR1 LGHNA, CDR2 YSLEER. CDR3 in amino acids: CASSQTSGTGIYNEQFF. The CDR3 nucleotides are TGCGCCAGCAGCCAAACTTCTGGGACAGGGATCTACAATGAGCAGTTCTTC.

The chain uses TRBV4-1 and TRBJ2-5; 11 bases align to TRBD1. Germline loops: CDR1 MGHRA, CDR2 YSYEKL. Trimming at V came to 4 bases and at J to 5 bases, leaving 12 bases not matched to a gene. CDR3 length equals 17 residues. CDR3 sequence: CASSLRPPDRGPETQYF. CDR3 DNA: TGCGCCAGCAGCCTTCGACCCCCGGACAGGGGGCCGGAGACCCAGTACTTC.

The CDR3 DNA follows: TGTGCCACCAGTCGGGGGGCCAATCAGCCCCAGCATTTT. Its translation is CATSRGANQPQHF. The chain carries TRBV24-1 and TRBJ1-5; D is perhaps TRBD1 (6 bases). V was shortened by 6 bases and J by 3 bases, with 8 bases between the two germline ends. Germline CDR1 and CDR2: KGHDR and SFDVKD. This CDR3 has 13 residues.

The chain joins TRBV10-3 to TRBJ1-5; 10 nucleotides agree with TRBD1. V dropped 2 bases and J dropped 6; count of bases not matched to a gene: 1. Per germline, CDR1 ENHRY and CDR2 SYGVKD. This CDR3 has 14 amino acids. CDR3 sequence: CAISEGTGVQPQHF. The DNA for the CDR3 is TGTGCCATCAGTGAGGGGACAGGGGTTCAGCCCCAGCATTTT.

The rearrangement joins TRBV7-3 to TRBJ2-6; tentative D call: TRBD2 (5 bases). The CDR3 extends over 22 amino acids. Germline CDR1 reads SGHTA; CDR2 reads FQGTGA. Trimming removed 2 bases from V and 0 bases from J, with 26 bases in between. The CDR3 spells CASSLFGGANRNRYSGANVLTF. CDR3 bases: TGTGCCAGCAGCTTATTCGGAGGAGCAAACAGAAATCGATACTCTGGGGCCAACGTCCTGACTTTC.

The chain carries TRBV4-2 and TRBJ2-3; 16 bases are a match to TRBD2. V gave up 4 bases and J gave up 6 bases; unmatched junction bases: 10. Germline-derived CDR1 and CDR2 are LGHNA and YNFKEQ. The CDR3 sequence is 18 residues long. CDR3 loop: CASSLDPGLAGGGDTQYF. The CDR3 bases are TGTGCCAGCAGCCTGGATCCGGGACTAGCGGGAGGGGGGGATACGCAGTATTTT.

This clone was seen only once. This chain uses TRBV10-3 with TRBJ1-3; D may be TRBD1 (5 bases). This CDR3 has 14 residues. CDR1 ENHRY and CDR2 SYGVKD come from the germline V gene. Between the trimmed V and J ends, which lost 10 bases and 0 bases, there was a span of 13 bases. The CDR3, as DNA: TGTGCCACGGAATCTACAGGCTCTGGAAACACCATATATTTT. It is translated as CATESTGSGNTIYF.

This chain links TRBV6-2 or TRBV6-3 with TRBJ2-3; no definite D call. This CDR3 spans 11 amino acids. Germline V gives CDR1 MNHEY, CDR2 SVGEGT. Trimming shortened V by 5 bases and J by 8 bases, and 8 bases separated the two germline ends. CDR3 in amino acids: CASSEQATQYF. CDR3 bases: TGTGCCAGCAGTGAGCAGGCTACGCAGTATTTT.

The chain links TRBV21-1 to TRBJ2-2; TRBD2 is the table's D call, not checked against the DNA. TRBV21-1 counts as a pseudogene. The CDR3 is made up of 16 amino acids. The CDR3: CASSDTSVRGTGELFF. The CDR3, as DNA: TGTGCCAGCAGCGATACTAGCGTTCGGGGTACCGGGGAGCTGTTTTTT.

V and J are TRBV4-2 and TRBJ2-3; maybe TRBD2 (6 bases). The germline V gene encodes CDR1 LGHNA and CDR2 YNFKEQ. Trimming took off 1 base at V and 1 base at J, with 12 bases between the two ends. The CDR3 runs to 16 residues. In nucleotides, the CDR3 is TGTGCCAGCAGCCAAGGGGGGACTCTGGGCACAGATACGCAGTATTTT. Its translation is CASSQGGTLGTDTQYF.

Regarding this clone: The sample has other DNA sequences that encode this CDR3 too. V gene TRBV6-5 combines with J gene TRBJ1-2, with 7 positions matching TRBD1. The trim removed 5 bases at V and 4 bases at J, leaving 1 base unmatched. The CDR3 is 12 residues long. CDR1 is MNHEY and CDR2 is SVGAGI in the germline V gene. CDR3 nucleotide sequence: TGTGCCAGCAGTACAGGGGCCTATGGCTACACCTTC. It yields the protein CASSTGAYGYTF.